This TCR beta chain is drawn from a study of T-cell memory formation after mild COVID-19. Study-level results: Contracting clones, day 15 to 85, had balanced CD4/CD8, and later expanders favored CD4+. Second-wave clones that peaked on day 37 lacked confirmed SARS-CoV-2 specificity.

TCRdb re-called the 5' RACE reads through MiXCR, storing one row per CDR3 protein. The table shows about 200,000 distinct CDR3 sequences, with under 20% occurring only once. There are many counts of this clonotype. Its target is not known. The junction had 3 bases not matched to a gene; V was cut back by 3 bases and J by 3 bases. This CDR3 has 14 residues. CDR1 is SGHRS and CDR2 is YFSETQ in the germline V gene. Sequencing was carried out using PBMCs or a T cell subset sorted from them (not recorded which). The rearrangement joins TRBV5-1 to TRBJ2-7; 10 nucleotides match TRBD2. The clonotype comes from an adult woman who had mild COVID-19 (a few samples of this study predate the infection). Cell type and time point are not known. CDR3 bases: TGCGCCAGCAGCTCGGCTAGCGGGAGCTACGAGCAGTACTTC. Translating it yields CASSSASGSYEQYF.